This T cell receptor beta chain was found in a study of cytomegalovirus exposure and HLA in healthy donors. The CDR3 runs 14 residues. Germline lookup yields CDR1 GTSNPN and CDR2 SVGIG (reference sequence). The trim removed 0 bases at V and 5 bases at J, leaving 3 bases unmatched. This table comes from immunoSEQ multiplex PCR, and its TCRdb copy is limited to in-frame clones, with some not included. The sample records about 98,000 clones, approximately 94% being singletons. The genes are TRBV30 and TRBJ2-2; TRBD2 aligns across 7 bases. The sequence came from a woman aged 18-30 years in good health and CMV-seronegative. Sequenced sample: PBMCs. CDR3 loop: CAWSVKGGTGELFF. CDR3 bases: TGTGCCTGGAGTGTGAAGGGAGGGACCGGGGAGCTGTTTTTT.